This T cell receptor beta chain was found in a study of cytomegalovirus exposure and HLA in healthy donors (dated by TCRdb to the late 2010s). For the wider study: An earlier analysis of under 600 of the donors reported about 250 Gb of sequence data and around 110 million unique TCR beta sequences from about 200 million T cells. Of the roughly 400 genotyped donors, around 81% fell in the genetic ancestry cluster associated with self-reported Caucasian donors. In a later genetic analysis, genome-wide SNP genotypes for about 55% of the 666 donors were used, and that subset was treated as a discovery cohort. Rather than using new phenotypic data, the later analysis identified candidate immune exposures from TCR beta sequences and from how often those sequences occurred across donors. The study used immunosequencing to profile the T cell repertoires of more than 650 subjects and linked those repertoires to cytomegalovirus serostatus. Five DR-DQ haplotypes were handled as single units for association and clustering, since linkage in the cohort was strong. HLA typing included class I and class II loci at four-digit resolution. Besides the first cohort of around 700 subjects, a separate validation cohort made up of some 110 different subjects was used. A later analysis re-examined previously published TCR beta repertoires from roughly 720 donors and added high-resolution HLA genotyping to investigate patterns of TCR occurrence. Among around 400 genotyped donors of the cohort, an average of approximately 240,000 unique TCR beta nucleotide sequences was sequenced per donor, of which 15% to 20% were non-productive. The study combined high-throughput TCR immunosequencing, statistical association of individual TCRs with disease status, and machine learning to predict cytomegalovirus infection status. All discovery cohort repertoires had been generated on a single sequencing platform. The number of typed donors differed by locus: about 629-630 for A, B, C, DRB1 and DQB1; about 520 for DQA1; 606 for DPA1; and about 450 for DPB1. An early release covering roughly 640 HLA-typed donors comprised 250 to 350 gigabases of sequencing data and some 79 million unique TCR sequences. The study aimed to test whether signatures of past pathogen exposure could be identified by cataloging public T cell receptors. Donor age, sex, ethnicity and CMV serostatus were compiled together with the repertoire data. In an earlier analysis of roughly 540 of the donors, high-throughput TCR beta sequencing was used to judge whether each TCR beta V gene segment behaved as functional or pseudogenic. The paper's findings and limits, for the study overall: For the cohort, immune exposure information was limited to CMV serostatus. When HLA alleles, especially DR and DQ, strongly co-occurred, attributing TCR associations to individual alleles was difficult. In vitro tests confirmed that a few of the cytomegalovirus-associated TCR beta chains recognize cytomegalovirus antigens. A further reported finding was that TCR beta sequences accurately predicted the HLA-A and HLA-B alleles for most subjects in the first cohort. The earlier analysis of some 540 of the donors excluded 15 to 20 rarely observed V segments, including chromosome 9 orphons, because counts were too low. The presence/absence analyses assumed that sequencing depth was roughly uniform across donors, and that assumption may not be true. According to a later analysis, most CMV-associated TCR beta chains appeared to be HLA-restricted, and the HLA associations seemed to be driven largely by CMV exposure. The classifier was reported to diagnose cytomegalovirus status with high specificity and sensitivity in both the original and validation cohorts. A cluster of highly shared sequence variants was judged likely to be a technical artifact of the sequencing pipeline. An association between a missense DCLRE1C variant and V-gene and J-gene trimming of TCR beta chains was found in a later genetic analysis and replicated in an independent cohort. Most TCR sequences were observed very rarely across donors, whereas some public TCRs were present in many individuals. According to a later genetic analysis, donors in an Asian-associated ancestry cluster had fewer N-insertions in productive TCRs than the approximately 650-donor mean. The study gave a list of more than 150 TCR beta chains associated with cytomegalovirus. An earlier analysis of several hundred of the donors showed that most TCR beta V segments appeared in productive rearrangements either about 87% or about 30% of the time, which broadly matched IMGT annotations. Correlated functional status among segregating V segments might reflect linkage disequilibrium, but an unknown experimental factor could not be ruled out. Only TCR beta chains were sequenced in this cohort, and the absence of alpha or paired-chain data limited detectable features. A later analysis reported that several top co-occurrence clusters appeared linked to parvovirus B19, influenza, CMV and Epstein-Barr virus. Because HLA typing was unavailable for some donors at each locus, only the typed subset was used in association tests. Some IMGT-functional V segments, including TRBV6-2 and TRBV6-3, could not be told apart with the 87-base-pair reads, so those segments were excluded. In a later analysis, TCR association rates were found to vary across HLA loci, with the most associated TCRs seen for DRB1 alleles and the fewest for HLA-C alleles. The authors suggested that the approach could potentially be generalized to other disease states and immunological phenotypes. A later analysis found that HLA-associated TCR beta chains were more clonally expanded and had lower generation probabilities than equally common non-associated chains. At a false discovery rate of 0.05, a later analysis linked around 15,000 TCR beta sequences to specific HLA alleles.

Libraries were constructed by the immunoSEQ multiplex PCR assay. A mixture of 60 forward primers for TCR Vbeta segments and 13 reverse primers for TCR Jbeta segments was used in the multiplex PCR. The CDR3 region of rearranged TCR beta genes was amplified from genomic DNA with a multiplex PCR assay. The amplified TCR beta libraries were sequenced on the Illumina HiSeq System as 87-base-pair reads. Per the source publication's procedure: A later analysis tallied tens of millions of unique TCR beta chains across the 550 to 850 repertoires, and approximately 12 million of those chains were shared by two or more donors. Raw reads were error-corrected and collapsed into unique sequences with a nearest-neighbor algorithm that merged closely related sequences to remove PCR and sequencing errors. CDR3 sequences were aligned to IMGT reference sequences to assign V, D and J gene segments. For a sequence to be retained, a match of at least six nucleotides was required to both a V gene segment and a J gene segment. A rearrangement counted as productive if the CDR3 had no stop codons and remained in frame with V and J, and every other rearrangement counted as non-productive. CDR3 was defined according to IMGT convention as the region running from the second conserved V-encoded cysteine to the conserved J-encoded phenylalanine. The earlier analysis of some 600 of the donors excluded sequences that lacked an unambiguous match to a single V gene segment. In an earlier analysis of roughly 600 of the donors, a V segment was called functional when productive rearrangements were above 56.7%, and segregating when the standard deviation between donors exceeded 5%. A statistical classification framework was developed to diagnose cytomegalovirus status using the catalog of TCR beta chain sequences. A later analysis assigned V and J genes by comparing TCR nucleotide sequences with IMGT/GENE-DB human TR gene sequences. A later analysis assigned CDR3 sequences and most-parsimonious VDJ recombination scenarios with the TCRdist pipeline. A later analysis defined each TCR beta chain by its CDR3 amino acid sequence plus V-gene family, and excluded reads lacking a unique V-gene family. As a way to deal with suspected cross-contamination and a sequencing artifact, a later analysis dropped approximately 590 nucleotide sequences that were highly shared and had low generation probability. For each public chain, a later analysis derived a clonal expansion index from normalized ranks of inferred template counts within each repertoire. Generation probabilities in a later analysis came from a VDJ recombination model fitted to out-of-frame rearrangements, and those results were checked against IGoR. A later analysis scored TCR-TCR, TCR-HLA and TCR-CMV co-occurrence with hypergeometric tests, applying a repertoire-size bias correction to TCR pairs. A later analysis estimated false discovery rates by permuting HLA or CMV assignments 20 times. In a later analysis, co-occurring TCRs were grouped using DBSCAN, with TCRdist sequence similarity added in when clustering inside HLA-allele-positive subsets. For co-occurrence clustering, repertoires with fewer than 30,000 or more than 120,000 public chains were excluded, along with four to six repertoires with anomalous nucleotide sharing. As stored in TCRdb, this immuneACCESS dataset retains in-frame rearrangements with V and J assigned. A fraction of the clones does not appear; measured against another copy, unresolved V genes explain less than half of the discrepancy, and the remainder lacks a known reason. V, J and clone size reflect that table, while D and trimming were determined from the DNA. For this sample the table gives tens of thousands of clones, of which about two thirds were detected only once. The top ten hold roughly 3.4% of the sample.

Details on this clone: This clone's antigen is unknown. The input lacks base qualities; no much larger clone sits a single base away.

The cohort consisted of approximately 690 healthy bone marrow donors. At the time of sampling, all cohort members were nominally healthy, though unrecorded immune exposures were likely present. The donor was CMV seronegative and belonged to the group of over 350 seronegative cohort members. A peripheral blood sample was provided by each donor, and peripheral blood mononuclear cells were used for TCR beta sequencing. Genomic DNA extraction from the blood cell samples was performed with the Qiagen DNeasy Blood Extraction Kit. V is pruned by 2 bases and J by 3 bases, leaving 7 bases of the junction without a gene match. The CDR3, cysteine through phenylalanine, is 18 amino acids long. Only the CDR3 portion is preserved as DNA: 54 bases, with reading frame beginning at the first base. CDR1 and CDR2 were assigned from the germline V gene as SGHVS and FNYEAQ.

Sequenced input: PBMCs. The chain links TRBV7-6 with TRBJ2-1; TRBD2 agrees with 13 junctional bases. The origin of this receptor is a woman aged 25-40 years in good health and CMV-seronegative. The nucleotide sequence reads TGTGCCAGCAGCTTACGGACTAGCGGGAGCGTCGACTACAATGAGCAGTTCTTC. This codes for CASSLRTSGSVDYNEQFF.